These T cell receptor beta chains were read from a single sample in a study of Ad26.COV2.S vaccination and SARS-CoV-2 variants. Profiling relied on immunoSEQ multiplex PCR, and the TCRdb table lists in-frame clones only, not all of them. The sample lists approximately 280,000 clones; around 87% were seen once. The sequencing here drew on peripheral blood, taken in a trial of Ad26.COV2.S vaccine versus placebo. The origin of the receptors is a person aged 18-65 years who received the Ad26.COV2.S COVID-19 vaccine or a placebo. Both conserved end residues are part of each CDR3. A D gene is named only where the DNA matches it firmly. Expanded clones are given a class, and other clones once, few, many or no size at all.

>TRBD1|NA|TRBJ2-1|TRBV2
TGTGCCAGCACCCGGACAGGTTCTATCTCCTACAATGAGCAGTTCTTC
CASTRTGSISYNEQFF
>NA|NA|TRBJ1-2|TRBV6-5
TGTGCCAGCAGTTACAGTGGATGGGAGTACTATGGCTACACCTTC
CASSYSGWEYYGYTF
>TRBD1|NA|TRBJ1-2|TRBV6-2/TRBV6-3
TGTGCCAGCAGTCCACCCGCCGACAGGGGAGGTTTTGGCTACACCTTC
CASSPPADRGGFGYTF
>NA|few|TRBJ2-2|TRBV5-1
TGCGCCAGCAGCTTGTTTGGGACGGTTCGGGCCGGGGAGCTGTTTTTT
CASSLFGTVRAGELFF
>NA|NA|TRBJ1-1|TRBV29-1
TGCAGCGATACAGTGACTGAAGCTTTCTTT
CSDTVTEAFF
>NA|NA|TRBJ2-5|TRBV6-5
TGTGCCAGCAGTACTTTTGGGGCAGAAGAGACCCAGTACTTC
CASSTFGAEETQYF
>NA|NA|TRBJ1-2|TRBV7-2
TGTGCCAGCAGCCCCCGGACGGCCTCTAACTATGGCTACACCTTC
CASSPRTASNYGYTF
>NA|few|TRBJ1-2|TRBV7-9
TGTGCCAGCAGCTCTCCTTTGGCGGCGTATGGCTACACCTTC
CASSSPLAAYGYTF
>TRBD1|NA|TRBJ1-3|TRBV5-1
TGCGCCAGCAGCGCAGGACAGGGCGGAAACACCATATATTTT
CASSAGQGGNTIYF
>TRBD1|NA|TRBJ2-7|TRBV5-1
TGCGCCAGCAGCTTGGGGCAGGACAGGGGGTCCTACGAGCAGTACTTC
CASSLGQDRGSYEQYF
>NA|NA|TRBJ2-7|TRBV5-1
TGCGCCAGCAGCTTGGCGGGGTACCCCTACGAGCAGTACTTC
CASSLAGYPYEQYF
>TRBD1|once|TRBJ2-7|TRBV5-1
TGCGCCAGCAGCTTGGGTGCGCCACAGGGGGCCCACGAGCAGTACTTC
CASSLGAPQGAHEQYF
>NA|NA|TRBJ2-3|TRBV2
TGTGCCAGCAGTTCGCTAACAGATACGCAGTATTTT
CASSSLTDTQYF
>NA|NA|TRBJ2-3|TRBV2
TGTGCCAGCAGTGACTCGGGGGGCACAGATACGCAGTATTTT
CASSDSGGTDTQYF
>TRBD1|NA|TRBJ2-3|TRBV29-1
TGCAGCGTTGTCGGGACAGCGGATACGCAGTATTTT
CSVVGTADTQYF
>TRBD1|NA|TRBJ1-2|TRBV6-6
TGTGCCAGCAGCCCCGGGACAGGGATCGGCTACACCTTC
CASSPGTGIGYTF
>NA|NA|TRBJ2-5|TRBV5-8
TGTGCCAGCAGCTCCCAATCGCAGGGGACCCAGTACTTC
CASSSQSQGTQYF
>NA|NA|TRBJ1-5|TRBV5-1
TGCGCCAGCAGCCGGGACACGAATCAGCCCCAGCATTTT
CASSRDTNQPQHF
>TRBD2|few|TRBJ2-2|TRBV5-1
TGCGCCAGCAGCTTGGTTCCTAGCGGGAGCGGTACCGGGGAGCTGTTTTTT
CASSLVPSGSGTGELFF
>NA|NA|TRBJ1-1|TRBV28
TGTGCCAGCAGTTTGGAGGGGGCTGAAGCTTTCTTT
CASSLEGAEAFF
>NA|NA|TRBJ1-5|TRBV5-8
TGTGCCAGCATGCAAGGTTCCGGCAATTCGGGGCCGAATCAGCCCCAGCATTTT
CASMQGSGNSGPNQPQHF
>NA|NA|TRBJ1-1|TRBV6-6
TGTGCCAGCAGTTACGAGTTAGACACTGAAGCTTTCTTT
CASSYELDTEAFF
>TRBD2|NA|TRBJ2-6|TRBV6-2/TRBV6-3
TGTGCCAGCAGTTTCCATAGCGGGAGTCTATATGGGGCCAACGTCCTGACTTTC
CASSFHSGSLYGANVLTF
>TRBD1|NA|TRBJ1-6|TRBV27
TGTGCCAGCAAAGGGACAGGGGGTACACCCCTCCACTTT
CASKGTGGTPLHF
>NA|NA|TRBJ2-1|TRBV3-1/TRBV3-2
TGTGCCAGCAGCCAAGGGACTGAGAGGGATGAGCAGTTCTTC
CASSQGTERDEQFF
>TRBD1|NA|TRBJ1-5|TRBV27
TGTGCCAGCAGTCGGTCTACAGGGGATAGCAATCAGCCCCAGCATTTT
CASSRSTGDSNQPQHF
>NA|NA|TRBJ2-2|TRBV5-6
TGTGCCAGCAGCGCCCAGCCAGGGAACACCGGGGAGCTGTTTTTT
CASSAQPGNTGELFF
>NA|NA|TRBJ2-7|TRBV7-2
TGTGCCAGCAGCCCCCGGACAGCCTCCTACGAGCAGTACTTC
CASSPRTASYEQYF
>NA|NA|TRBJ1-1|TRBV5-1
TGCGCCAGCAGCTTGGGGTACACTGAAGCTTTCTTT
CASSLGYTEAFF
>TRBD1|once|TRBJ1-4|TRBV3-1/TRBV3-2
TGTGCCAGCAGCCCAAGGGGGTCAGGGGGGGTTGAAAAACTGTTTTTT
CASSPRGSGGVEKLFF
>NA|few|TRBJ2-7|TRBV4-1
TGCGCCAGCAGCCACCCCCTAGGGCAAGGGGACGAGCAGTACTTC
CASSHPLGQGDEQYF
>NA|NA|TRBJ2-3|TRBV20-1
TGCAGTGCTAGGATCTCAGATACGCAGTATTTT
CSARISDTQYF
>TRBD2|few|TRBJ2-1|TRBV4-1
TGCGCCAGCAGCCTTAGCGGGAGCTCCTACAATGAGCAGTTCTTC
CASSLSGSSYNEQFF
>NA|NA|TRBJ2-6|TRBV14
TGTGCCAGCAGCCAAGGTTGGGGGAAGCGGACTGGGGCCAACGTCCTGACTTTC
CASSQGWGKRTGANVLTF
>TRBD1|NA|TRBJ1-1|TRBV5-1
TGCGCCAGCAGCCACGGACAGGGGGTGAACACTGAAGCTTTCTTT
CASSHGQGVNTEAFF
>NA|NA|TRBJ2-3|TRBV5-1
TGCGCCAGCAGCTTGGGGCTAGGCGGTTTCACAGATACGCAGTATTTT
CASSLGLGGFTDTQYF
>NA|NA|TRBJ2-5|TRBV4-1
TGCGCCAGCAGCCAACCCGGACGGGGAAGGGAGACCCAGTACTTC
CASSQPGRGRETQYF
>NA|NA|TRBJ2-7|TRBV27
TGTGCCAGCAGTTTATTTCTGGGCTCCTACGAGCAGTACTTC
CASSLFLGSYEQYF
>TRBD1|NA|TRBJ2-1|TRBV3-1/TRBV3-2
TGTGCCAGCAGCCAAGTGGGACAGGGCGAGGAGCAGTTCTTC
CASSQVGQGEEQFF
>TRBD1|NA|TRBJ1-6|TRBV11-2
TGTGCCAGCAGCTTATCACCTACAGGGGTGGACAATTCACCCCTCCACTTT
CASSLSPTGVDNSPLHF
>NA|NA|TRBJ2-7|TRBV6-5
TGTGCCAGCACTTCGACTAGCTCCTACGAGCAGTACTTC
CASTSTSSYEQYF
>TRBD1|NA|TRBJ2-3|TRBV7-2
TGTGCCAGCAGCACTCGGACAGGGGCAACAGATACGCAGTATTTT
CASSTRTGATDTQYF
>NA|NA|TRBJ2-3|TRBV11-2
TGTGCCACCACCTTGGGGGTGGGGGATACGCAGTATTTT
CATTLGVGDTQYF
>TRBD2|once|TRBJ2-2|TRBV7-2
TGTGCCAGCAGCTTAGCAGCTAGCGGCCGCACCGGGGAGCTGTTTTTT
CASSLAASGRTGELFF
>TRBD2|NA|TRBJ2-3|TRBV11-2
TGTGCCAGCAGCGCGGGACTAGGCGCGCAGTATTTT
CASSAGLGAQYF
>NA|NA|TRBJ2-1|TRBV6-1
TGTGCCAGCAGTGAAGTCAGGAGTTCTCGTCTGAATGAGCAGTTCTTC
CASSEVRSSRLNEQFF
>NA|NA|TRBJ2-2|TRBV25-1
TGTGCCAGCAGCCCGGACAGAGCGACCGGGGAGCTGTTTTTT
CASSPDRATGELFF
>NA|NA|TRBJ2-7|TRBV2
TGTGCCAGCTGCCGGGGGATTCCCCTCGAGCAGTACTTC
CASCRGIPLEQYF
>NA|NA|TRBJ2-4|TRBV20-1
TGCAGTGCTAGTGCCAGATTCAAAAACATTCAGTACTTC
CSASARFKNIQYF
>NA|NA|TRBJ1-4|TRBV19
TGTGCCAGTAGTATCGGGGCTCCACGGGGAGAAAAACTGTTTTTT
CASSIGAPRGEKLFF
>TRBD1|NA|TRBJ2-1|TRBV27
TGTGCCAGCAGTGAGTACGACAGGGTCCCCTACAATGAGCAGTTCTTC
CASSEYDRVPYNEQFF
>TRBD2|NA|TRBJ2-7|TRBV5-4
TGTGCCAGCAGCTTGGGAGGGACTACTTCCTACGAGCAGTACTTC
CASSLGGTTSYEQYF
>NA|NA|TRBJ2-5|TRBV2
TGTGCCAGCAGTGAGCCTCCCATGGGAGAGACCCAGTACTTC
CASSEPPMGETQYF
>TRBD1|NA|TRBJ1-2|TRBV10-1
TGCGCCAGCAGTAAAGGACAGGGAAGCGCTATGAGCTACACCTTC
CASSKGQGSAMSYTF
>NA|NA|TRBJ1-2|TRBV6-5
TGTGCCAGCAGCCGGACTAACTATGGCTACACCTTC
CASSRTNYGYTF
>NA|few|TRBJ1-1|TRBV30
TGTGCCTGGAGCATGTCGAACACTGAAGCTTTCTTT
CAWSMSNTEAFF